The present T cell receptor beta chain was sequenced within a study of STAT5B mutations in CD4+ large granular lymphocyte leukemia. Study details: Among healthy controls, a particular HLA allele went with more CDR3 'QG' motifs. Study-level results: TRBV06-family usage was enriched in top patient clones (8/27) versus controls (2/35).

Worth noting for this clone: Its target is unknown.

This was a survey-level run. Here immunoSEQ multiplex PCR was the method, and the copy in TCRdb shows in-frame clones only, minus some. Here the sample spans roughly 23,000 clones, roughly 82% being singletons. With 5 bases removed from V and 4 bases from J, the gap between germline ends came to 12 bases. Germline lookup yields CDR1 SNHLY and CDR2 FYNNEI. This CDR3 comprises 15 residues. The receptor was isolated from a human donor in good health. The chain employs TRBV2 and TRBJ1-6; D might be TRBD1 (6 bases). Input material: CD4+ T cells from blood buffy coats. The CDR3 DNA is TGTGCCAGCAGTTTGACAGGTGATTATAATTCACCCCTCCACTTT. Protein sequence: CASSLTGDYNSPLHF.